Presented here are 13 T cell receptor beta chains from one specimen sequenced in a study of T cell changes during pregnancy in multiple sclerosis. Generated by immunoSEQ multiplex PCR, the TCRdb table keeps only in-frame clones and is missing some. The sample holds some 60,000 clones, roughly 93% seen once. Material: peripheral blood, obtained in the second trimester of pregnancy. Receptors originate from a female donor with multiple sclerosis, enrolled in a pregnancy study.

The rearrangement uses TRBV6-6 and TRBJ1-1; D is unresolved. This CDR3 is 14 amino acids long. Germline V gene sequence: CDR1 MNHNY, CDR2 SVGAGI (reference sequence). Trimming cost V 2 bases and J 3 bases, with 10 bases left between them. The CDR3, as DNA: TGTGCCAGCAGTTACATTCGCGGCGACACTGAAGCTTTCTTT. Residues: CASSYIRGDTEAFF.

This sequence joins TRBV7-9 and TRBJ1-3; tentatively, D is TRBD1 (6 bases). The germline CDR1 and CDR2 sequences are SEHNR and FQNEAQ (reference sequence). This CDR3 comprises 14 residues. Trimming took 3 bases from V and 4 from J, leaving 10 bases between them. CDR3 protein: CASSFRGAGNTIYF. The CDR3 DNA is TGTGCCAGCAGCTTTCGGGGGGCCGGAAACACCATATATTTT. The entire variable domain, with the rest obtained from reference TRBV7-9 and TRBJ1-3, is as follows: DTGVSQNPRHKITKRGQNVTFRCDPISEHNRLYWYRQTLGQGPEFLTYFQNEAQLEKSRLLSDRFSAERPKGSFSTLEIQRTEQGDSAMYLCASSFRGAGNTIYFGEGSWLTVV.

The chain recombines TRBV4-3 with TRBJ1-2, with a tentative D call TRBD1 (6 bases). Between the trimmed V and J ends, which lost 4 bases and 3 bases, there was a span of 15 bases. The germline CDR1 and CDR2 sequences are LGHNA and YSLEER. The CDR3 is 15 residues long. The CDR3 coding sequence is TGCGCCAGCAGCCCACAGGGCTTTGGGGACTATGGCTACACCTTC. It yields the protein CASSPQGFGDYGYTF.

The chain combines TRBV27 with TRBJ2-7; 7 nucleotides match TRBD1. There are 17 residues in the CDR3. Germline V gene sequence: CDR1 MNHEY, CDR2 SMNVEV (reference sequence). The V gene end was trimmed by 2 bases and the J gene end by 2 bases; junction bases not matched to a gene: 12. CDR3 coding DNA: TGTGCCAGCAGTTTAGGCCCCCTCACAGGGGACACCTACGAGCAGTACTTC. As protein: CASSLGPLTGDTYEQYF.

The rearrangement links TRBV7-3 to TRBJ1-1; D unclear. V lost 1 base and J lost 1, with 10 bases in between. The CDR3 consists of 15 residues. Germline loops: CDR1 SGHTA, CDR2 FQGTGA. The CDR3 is CASSLRRAENTEAFF. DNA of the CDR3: TGTGCCAGCAGCTTAAGGCGGGCAGAGAACACTGAAGCTTTCTTT.

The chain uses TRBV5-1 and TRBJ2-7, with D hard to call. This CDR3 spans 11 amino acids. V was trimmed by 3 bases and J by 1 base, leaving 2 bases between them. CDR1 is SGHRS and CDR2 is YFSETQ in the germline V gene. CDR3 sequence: CASSSSYEQYF. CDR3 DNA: TGCGCCAGCAGCTCTTCCTACGAGCAGTACTTC.

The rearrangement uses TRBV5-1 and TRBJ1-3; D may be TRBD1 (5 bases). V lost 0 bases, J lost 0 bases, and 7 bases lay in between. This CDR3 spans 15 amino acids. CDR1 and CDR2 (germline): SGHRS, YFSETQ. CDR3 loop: CASSLDDSSGNTIYF. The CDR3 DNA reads TGCGCCAGCAGCTTGGACGACAGCTCTGGAAACACCATATATTTT.

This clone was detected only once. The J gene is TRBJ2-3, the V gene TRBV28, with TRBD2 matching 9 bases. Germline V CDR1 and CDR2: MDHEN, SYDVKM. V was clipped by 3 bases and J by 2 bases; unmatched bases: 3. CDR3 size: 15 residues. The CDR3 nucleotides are TGTGCCAGCAGTTTCGAGCGGGGGGCCACAGATACGCAGTATTTT. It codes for CASSFERGATDTQYF.

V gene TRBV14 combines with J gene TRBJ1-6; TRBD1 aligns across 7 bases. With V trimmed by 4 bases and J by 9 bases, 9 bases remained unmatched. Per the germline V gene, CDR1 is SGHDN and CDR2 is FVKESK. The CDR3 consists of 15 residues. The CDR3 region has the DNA TGTGCCAGCAGCCTTCGACAGGGCGCCGGTTCACCCCTCCACTTT. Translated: CASSLRQGAGSPLHF. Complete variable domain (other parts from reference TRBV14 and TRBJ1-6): EAGVTQFPSHSVIEKGQTVTLRCDPISGHDNLYWYRRVMGKEIKFLLHFVKESKQDESGMPNNRFLAERTGGTYSTLKVQPAELEDSGVYFCASSLRQGAGSPLHFGNGTRLTVT.

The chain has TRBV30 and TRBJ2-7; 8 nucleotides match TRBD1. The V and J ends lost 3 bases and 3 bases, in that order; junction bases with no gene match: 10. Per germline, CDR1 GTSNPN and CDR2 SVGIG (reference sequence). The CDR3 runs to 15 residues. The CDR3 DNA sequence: TGTGCCTGGAGGGGCGGACAGGGTGTCCGCTACGAGCAGTACTTC. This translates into CAWRGGQGVRYEQYF.

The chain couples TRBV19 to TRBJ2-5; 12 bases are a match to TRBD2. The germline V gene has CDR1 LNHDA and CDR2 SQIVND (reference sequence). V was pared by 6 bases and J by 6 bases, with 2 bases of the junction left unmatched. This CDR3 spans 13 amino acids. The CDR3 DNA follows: TGTGCCAGTAGACTAGCGGGGGGACAGACCCAGTACTTC. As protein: CASRLAGGQTQYF. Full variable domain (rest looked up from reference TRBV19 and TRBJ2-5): DGGITQSPKYLFRKEGQNVTLSCEQNLNHDAMYWYRQDPGQGLRLIYYSQIVNDFQKGDIAEGYSVSREKKESFPLTVTSAQKNPTAFYLCASRLAGGQTQYFGPGTRLLVL.

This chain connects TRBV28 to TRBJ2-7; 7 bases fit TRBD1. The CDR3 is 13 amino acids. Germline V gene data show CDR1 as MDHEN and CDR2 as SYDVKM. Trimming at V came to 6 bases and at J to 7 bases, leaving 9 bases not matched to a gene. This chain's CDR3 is CASRPRQGGEQYF. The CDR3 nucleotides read TGTGCCAGCAGACCTCGACAGGGTGGAGAGCAGTACTTC.

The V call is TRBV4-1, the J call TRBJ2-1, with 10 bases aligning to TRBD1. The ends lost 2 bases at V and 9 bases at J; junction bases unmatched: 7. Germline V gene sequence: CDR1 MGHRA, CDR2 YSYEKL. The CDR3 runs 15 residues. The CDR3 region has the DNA TGCGCCAGCAGCCAACCCCGGGACAGGGGAAGTGAGCAGTTCTTC. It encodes CASSQPRDRGSEQFF.